The present T cell receptor beta chain was sequenced within a study of Ad26.COV2.S vaccination and SARS-CoV-2 variants. The V end was cut by 7 bases, the J end by 0 bases, with 13 bases between. Germline lookup yields CDR1 MDHEN and CDR2 SYDVKM. The CDR3 extends over 14 amino acids. This sample's treatment: some 19 received Ad26.COV2.S at low or high dose, single or two shots; roughly five received placebo; per-sample allocation not given. Specimen acquisition occurred on day 63 following the initial vaccine or placebo injection. The assay was immunoSEQ multiplex PCR, and TCRdb's table has in-frame clones only and misses some. Here the sample spans 300,000 to 400,000 clones, approximately 80% being singletons.

The source of this sequence is a person aged 18-65 years who received the Ad26.COV2.S COVID-19 vaccine or a placebo. Sequences were derived from peripheral blood, sampled in a trial of Ad26.COV2.S vaccine versus placebo. The rearrangement links TRBV28 to TRBJ2-7; the D gene is possibly TRBD2 (5 bases). Here the CDR3 reads CASTRTGSSYEQYF. CDR3 nucleotide sequence: TGTGCCAGCACCAGGACTGGCAGCTCCTACGAGCAGTACTTC.